This TCR beta chain was captured in a study of T cells in Graves' hyperthyroidism and ophthalmopathy. Diagnostic assessment was based on clinical symptoms, serum thyroxine and TRAb, thyroid ultrasound and orbital computed tomography. Researchers amplified the TCR beta CDR3 regions from RNA transcripts. HTBI primers were used for first-round RT-PCR of the TCR CDR3. TCRdb recomputed calls from the multiplex PCR reads with MiXCR, one row per CDR3 protein. Of over 250,000 distinct CDR3 sequences in the sample, around 15% are singletons; the top ten hold 34%. Material for sequencing was blood. The TCR was taken from a woman aged 40 to 49 with Graves' ophthalmopathy.

In DNA, the CDR3 is TGTGCCACCAGCAGAGATTACCGACAGAAAACTAACTATGGCTACACCTTC. The encoded protein is CATSRDYRQKTNYGYTF. This chain uses TRBV15 with TRBJ1-2; a possible D gene is TRBD1 (5 bases). The germline V gene encodes CDR1 LNHNV and CDR2 YYDKDF (reference sequence). Trimming took 0 bases from V and 0 from J, leaving 14 bases between them. The CDR3 totals 17 residues.